Shown below are 28 T cell receptor beta chains from a single sample sequenced in a study of molecular identifiers for immune sequencing clone quantification (dated by TCRdb to 2016 to 2018). Libraries were made using PCR. Sequenced using a NextSeq 500. TCRdb reworked the public reads: Q25 trimming with fastp, MiXCR clone assembly, productive beta chains retained. Rows merge per CDR3 protein into single entries with the most common DNA and genes. For this sample the table gives about 320,000 distinct CDR3 sequences, of which 24% were detected only once. The top ten clonotypes cover about 0.71% of the sample. Sequencing was performed on naive CD8+ T cells from blood, with Jurkat cell RNA spiked in. The sample's cell subset or site label is to be understood as: FACS-sorted CD8+CD4-CCR7+CD45RA+ naive T cells. The source is a human donor in good health. Some libraries in this study had Jurkat cell RNA spiked in.

This clonotype has a count of ten or more. The chain is built from TRBV13 and TRBJ1-1; D unresolved. Trimming took 2 bases from V and 6 from J, leaving 10 bases between them. Germline V gene data show CDR1 as PRHDT and CDR2 as FYEKMQ (reference sequence). The CDR3 sequence is 13 residues long. The CDR3 coding sequence is TGTGCCAGCAGCTTACTCCCCCGCTCTGAAGCTTTCTTT. Translated, it gives CASSLLPRSEAFF. Using reference TRBV13 and TRBJ1-1 for the parts outside the CDR3, the full variable domain is AAGVIQSPRHLIKEKRETATLKCYPIPRHDTVYWYQQGPGQDPQFLISFYEKMQSDKGSIPDRFSAQQFSDYHSELNMSSLELGDSALYFCASSLLPRSEAFFGQGTRLTVV.

This clonotype has only a few counts. The chain has TRBV12-3 or TRBV12-4 and TRBJ2-1; perhaps TRBD2 as D (6 bases). CDR3 length: 14 amino acids. V gave up 3 bases and J gave up 8 bases, with 14 bases separating them. The CDR3 protein is CASSFRTGVYEQFF. Written as DNA, the CDR3 is TGTGCCAGCAGTTTTCGTACGGGAGTCTATGAGCAGTTCTTC.

The gene calls are TRBV9 and TRBJ1-1; TRBD1 matches at 9 bases. The CDR3 loop spans 15 amino acids. From germline, CDR1 is SGDLS and CDR2 YYNGEE. With V trimmed by 3 bases and J by 5 bases, 8 bases remained unmatched. The CDR3 DNA reads TGTGCCAGCAGCGAACAGACAGGGGGTCGAACTGAAGCTTTCTTT. Encoded protein: CASSEQTGGRTEAFF.

This clonotype was counted at least ten times. The chain combines TRBV7-9 with TRBJ2-1; D is undetermined. The CDR3 loop spans 14 amino acids. V was pared by 0 bases and J by 9 bases, with 12 bases between. Germline CDR1 and CDR2: SEHNR and FQNEAQ (reference sequence). Here the CDR3 reads CASSLALTPGEQFF. The CDR3 region has the DNA TGTGCCAGCAGCTTAGCGCTGACCCCCGGTGAGCAGTTCTTC.

This clonotype came up a few times. The J gene is TRBJ2-7, the V gene TRBV27; D unclear. CDR1 MNHEY and CDR2 SMNVEV come from the germline V gene (reference sequence). The CDR3 is made up of 16 amino acids. The V end lost 7 bases, the J end lost 4 bases, and 23 bases lay between the germline ends. CDR3: CASTHPLERAYYEQYF. DNA for the CDR3: TGTGCCAGCACCCACCCTCTCGAGCGAGCCTATTACGAGCAGTACTTC.

V usage is TRBV12-3 or TRBV12-4 and J usage is TRBJ2-1; D is undetermined. V lost 5 bases to trimming and J lost 9 bases, with 8 bases between them. This CDR3 is built from 11 residues. CDR3 region: CASSIIAEQFF. CDR3 nucleotide sequence: TGTGCCAGCAGTATAATCGCTGAGCAGTTCTTC.

This clonotype has only a few counts. The J gene is TRBJ1-1, the V gene TRBV6-1; no clear D. Germline CDR1 reads MNHNS; CDR2 reads SASEGT. The germline V and J ends were trimmed by 10 bases and 6 bases, with 9 bases remaining between them. CDR3 size: 10 residues. The CDR3 sequence is CATFDSEAFF. The CDR3 DNA reads TGTGCCACTTTTGATTCTGAAGCTTTCTTT.

This clonotype was recorded at least ten times. V is TRBV19 and J is TRBJ1-2; D gene ambiguous. V was cut by 2 bases and J by 5 bases, with 12 bases left in between. This CDR3 is built from 14 residues. The germline gives CDR1 LNHDA, CDR2 SQIVND (reference sequence). This CDR3 is CASSIMTATYGYTF. The CDR3 DNA follows: TGTGCCAGTAGTATAATGACGGCCACTTATGGCTACACCTTC.

A remark on this clonotype: With a much larger clone just one base away, this may be a read error. The rearrangement links TRBV28 to TRBJ2-5; 10 nucleotides align to TRBD2. The germline gives CDR1 MDHEN, CDR2 SYDVKM. The CDR3 is 13 amino acids. V shed 8 bases, J shed 7 bases, and the junction held 7 bases outside the gene matches. CDR3 loop: CASGSVAGGTQYF. The DNA of the CDR3 is TGTGCCAGCGGTTCAGTAGCGGGAGGGACCCAGTACTTC.

This clonotype was detected only a few times. The chain combines TRBV12-3 or TRBV12-4 with TRBJ2-7; weak D call: TRBD2 (5 bases). The length of the CDR3 is 13 residues. V shed 1 base and J shed 6 bases, with 10 bases lying between them. The CDR3 nucleotides read TGTGCCAGCAGTTTAGAGGGTAGCGTCGAGCAGTACTTC. It codes for CASSLEGSVEQYF.

This clonotype has at least ten counts. DNA of the CDR3: TGTGCCAGCAGTAACTTCCAAAACACTGAAGCTTTCTTT. It is translated as CASSNFQNTEAFF. V gene TRBV28 combines with J gene TRBJ1-1, with D uncertain. Germline values: CDR1 MDHEN, CDR2 SYDVKM. This CDR3 is 13 amino acids long. V was cut by 5 bases and J by 2 bases, with 9 bases left in between. The full variable domain, with the rest looked up from reference TRBV28 and TRBJ1-1, is DVKVTQSSRYLVKRTGEKVFLECVQDMDHENMFWYRQDPGLGLRLIYFSYDVKMKEKGDIPEGYSVSREKKERFSLILESASTNQTSMYLCASSNFQNTEAFFGQGTRLTVV.

To note about this clonotype: This sequence may be a read error, since a much larger clone differs from it by one base. This rearrangement joins TRBV4-3 to TRBJ2-3; the D is unclear. Between the trimmed V and J ends, which lost 0 bases and 6 bases, there was a span of 13 bases. Germline V gene data show CDR1 as LGHNA and CDR2 as YSLEER. The CDR3 contains 15 residues. The CDR3 region is CASSQDALGLDTQYF. The CDR3, as DNA: TGCGCCAGCAGCCAAGATGCTCTTGGGTTGGATACGCAGTATTTT.

Regarding this clonotype: One end of the junction fails to match germline, which may point to a read error. The chain recombines TRBV19 with TRBJ1-1, with D maybe TRBD1 (5 bases). Per the germline V gene, CDR1 is LNHDA and CDR2 is SQIVND (reference sequence). The CDR3 contains 14 residues. The CDR3 nucleotides read TGTGCCAGTAGCCCTGGGCGACAGAACACTAAAGCTTTCTTT. Amino acid sequence: CASSPGRQNTKAFF. The full variable domain, its missing parts supplied by reference TRBV19 and TRBJ1-1, is DGGITQSPKYLFRKEGQNVTLSCEQNLNHDAMYWYRQDPGQGLRLIYYSQIVNDFQKGDIAEGYSVSREKKESFPLTVTSAQKNPTAFYLCASSPGRQNTKAFFGQGTRLTVV.

This clonotype occurred a few times. The rearrangement links TRBV6-2 or TRBV6-3 to TRBJ2-3; D possibly corresponds to TRBD2 (6 bases). Germline V gives CDR1 MNHEY, CDR2 SVGEGT. Between the trimmed V and J ends, which lost 8 bases and 5 bases, there was a span of 20 bases. CDR3 length: 15 amino acids. CDR3 bases: TGTGCCAGCGCACTGACGGAGGGGCGGGGAGATACGCAGTATTTT. This codes for CASALTEGRGDTQYF.

About this clonotype itself: The conserved phenylalanine or tryptophan is not found at the CDR3 terminus, so this likely reflects a read error. This chain uses TRBV4-3 with TRBJ2-7; weak D call: TRBD2 (6 bases). Germline V gene lookup returns CDR1 LGHNA and CDR2 YSLEER. The CDR3 sequence is 13 residues long. This chain's CDR3 is CAGSQVRGYEQYI. CDR3 in DNA: TGCGCCGGCAGCCAGGTGCGGGGATACGAGCAGTACATC.

This clonotype was seen at least ten times. The V gene is TRBV5-4, the J gene TRBJ1-6; 8 bases fit TRBD1. J was trimmed by 5 bases and V by 4 bases; bases with no gene match: 8. This CDR3 is 16 amino acids long. In germline, CDR1 is SGHNT, CDR2 YYREEE (reference sequence). CDR3 region: CASSRGQGRNNSPLHF. The CDR3 DNA reads TGTGCCAGCAGCCGCGGACAGGGTAGGAATAATTCACCCCTCCACTTT.

As to this clonotype: A clone one base away is much larger, so this may be a read error. CDR3 loop: CASSLGGQGGDQPQHF. In DNA, the CDR3 is TGTGCCAGCAGCTTAGGCGGACAGGGTGGCGATCAGCCCCAGCATTTT. The J gene is TRBJ1-5, the V gene TRBV7-9; TRBD1 matches at 8 bases. CDR1 and CDR2 from the germline V gene are SEHNR and FQNEAQ (reference sequence). CDR3 length equals 16 residues. The trim removed 1 base at V and 5 bases at J, leaving 7 bases unmatched.

Of note for this clonotype: A junction boundary mismatches the germline segment, possibly from a read error. The chain is built from TRBV7-9 and TRBJ1-1; D not certain. The CDR3 covers 14 residues. Germline loops: CDR1 SEHNR, CDR2 FQNEAQ (reference sequence). The DNA for the CDR3 is TGTGCCAGCAGCCCACCGGGCCTGAGGGCTGAGGCTTTCTTT. Its translation: CASSPPGLRAEAFF.

The rearrangement links TRBV7-9 to TRBJ2-5; no clear D gene. The V gene's germline CDR1 is SEHNR and CDR2 FQNEAQ (reference sequence). V dropped 5 bases and J dropped 5 bases, with 12 bases sitting between them. This CDR3 spans 13 amino acids. CDR3 DNA sequence: TGTGCCAGCAGCCCGGCAGGCTATGAGACCCAGTACTTC. Its translation: CASSPAGYETQYF.

This chain connects TRBV19 to TRBJ1-1; D is ambiguous. V lost 3 bases and J lost 0, with 5 bases in between. Germline CDR1 is LNHDA and CDR2 is SQIVND (reference sequence). The CDR3 spans 13 residues. The CDR3 is CASSILMNTEAFF. The CDR3 nucleotides read TGTGCCAGTAGTATTCTTATGAACACTGAAGCTTTCTTT.

In its sample, this clonotype was seen many times. V and J are TRBV6-5 and TRBJ1-1; D not certain. V was clipped by 6 bases and J by 4 bases, with 30 bases between them. This CDR3 has 19 residues. Germline CDR1 MNHEY, CDR2 SVGAGI. CDR3 nucleotides: TGTGCCAGCAGCACATTATTGAGGCAGCCCCCTTCTTATGGCACTGAAGCTTTCTTT. Translating gives CASSTLLRQPPSYGTEAFF.

This clonotype was detected ten times or more. This chain joins TRBV6-5 and TRBJ1-5; perhaps TRBD1 as D (6 bases). V lost 4 bases and J lost 7, with 17 bases in between. Germline V gene lookup returns CDR1 MNHEY and CDR2 SVGAGI. This CDR3 is 15 amino acids long. Here the CDR3 reads CASSSTPAQGQPQHF. In nucleotides, the CDR3 is TGTGCCAGCAGTTCCACGCCCGCACAGGGACAGCCCCAGCATTTT.

This clonotype was detected many times. The rearrangement links TRBV7-9 to TRBJ2-7; no firm D call. This CDR3 region has 14 residues. Germline CDR1 reads SEHNR; CDR2 reads FQNEAQ (reference sequence). Trimming left V 5 bases short and J 5 bases short, with 16 bases between. The CDR3 here is CASSQDSTPHEQYF. The CDR3 nucleotides read TGTGCCAGCAGCCAAGACTCTACCCCCCACGAGCAGTACTTC.

This clonotype has a handful of counts. The V gene is TRBV6-5, the J gene TRBJ1-2, with TRBD1 matching 7 bases. The CDR3 covers 13 residues. Germline lookup yields CDR1 MNHEY and CDR2 SVGAGI. V lost 6 bases and J lost 8; bases outside the gene matches: 9. The CDR3 loop is CASSLGQGGGYTF. CDR3 DNA sequence: TGTGCCAGCAGCCTGGGACAAGGGGGCGGCTACACCTTC.

This clonotype occurred a few times. The V and J genes are TRBV30 and TRBJ1-4; D might be TRBD1 (5 bases). V was cut by 4 bases and J by 6 bases, with 18 bases left in between. The CDR3 is 15 amino acids. Looked up from germline, CDR1 is GTSNPN and CDR2 is SVGIG (reference sequence). CDR3 bases: TGTGCCTGGAACCCAGGGATGATTTTGGATGAAAAACTGTTTTTT. As protein: CAWNPGMILDEKLFF.

Comments on this clonotype: With a much larger clone just one base away, this may be a read error. This chain joins TRBV5-5 and TRBJ2-2, with D maybe TRBD2 (5 bases). Germline loops: CDR1 SGHKS, CDR2 YYEKEE (reference sequence). CDR3 size: 13 residues. CDR3 nucleotide sequence: TGTGCCAGCAGCTTTGGTGTCACCGGGGAGCTGTCTTTT. Its protein is CASSFGVTGELSF.

The V gene is TRBV6-5, the J gene TRBJ1-1, with 7 bases fitting TRBD1. Germline V lookup: CDR1 MNHEY, CDR2 SVGAGI. After removal of 5 bases from V and 4 bases from J, the junction contained 10 bases not matched to a gene. This CDR3 is 15 amino acids long. CDR3 residues: CASSPGQGGITEAFF. The CDR3 DNA is TGTGCCAGCAGTCCCGGGCAGGGGGGCATCACTGAAGCTTTCTTT.

The chain couples TRBV4-1 to TRBJ1-1, with 7 bases that match TRBD1. The V gene end was trimmed by 1 base and the J gene end by 6 bases; junction bases not matched to a gene: 8. Germline V gene sequence: CDR1 MGHRA, CDR2 YSYEKL. The CDR3 runs 15 residues. CDR3 DNA sequence: TGCGCCAGCAGCCAAGTCAGGGGGGCTAGGGCTGAAGCTTTCTTT. Translation: CASSQVRGARAEAFF.